This section outlines one TCR beta chain sequence together with its context. The target antigen is unknown. The CDR3 is made up of 17 amino acids. Germline trimming cut 0 bases from V and 0 bases from J; bases unmatched to any gene: 4. Germline CDR1 is SGHRS and CDR2 is YFSETQ. The data belong to a study of cytomegalovirus exposure and HLA in healthy donors. Study-level points and caveats: In an earlier analysis, about 90% or about 30%: the productive usage of most TCR beta V segments. Later, TCR association rates were found to vary by HLA locus, highest for DRB1 and lowest for HLA-C.

Both 60 Vbeta primers and 13 Jbeta primers went into the PCR. Repertoires were generated with immunoSEQ multiplex PCR, while TCRdb's copy carries only in-frame clones and drops some. The sample shows tens of thousands of clones, 67% of them seen only once. What was sequenced was PBMCs. The sequence was obtained from a woman in her 50s in good health and CMV-seropositive. The chain employs TRBV5-1 and TRBJ2-5; TRBD2 aligns across 11 bases. CDR3 coding DNA: TGCGCCAGCAGCTTGGGGCCGGGACTAGCGGACCAAGAGACCCAGTACTTC. Translated, it gives CASSLGPGLADQETQYF.